These 24 T cell receptor beta chains originate from one sample sequenced in a study of OX40 agonist ivuxolimab in advanced cancers. Measured with immunoSEQ multiplex PCR; TCRdb has only the in-frame clones, and not every one. The sample shows just under 65,000 clones, around 87% of them seen only once. The sample in question was CD4+ or CD8+ T cells sorted from blood, obtained in a trial of the OX40 agonist ivuxolimab. These receptors originate from an adult with an advanced solid tumor such as melanoma, head and neck, liver or kidney cancer.

The rearrangement uses TRBV2 and TRBJ2-2, with 8 bases identical to TRBD1. The CDR3 runs 15 residues. CDR1 is SNHLY and CDR2 is FYNNEI in the germline V gene. The V gene end was trimmed by 7 bases and the J gene end by 2 bases; junction bases not matched to a gene: 6. The chain's CDR3 is CASNGDRSNTGELFF. CDR3 nucleotides: TGTGCCAGCAACGGGGACAGGAGTAACACCGGGGAGCTGTTTTTT. The variable domain in full, with the rest retrieved from reference TRBV2 and TRBJ2-2, is EPEVTQTPSHQVTQMGQEVILRCVPISNHLYFYWYRQILGQKVEFLVSFYNNEISEKSEIFDDQFSVERPDGSNFTLKIRSTKLEDSAMYFCASNGDRSNTGELFFGEGSRLTVL.

This chain joins TRBV11-2 and TRBJ2-5, with D perhaps matching TRBD1 (6 bases). The CDR3 runs to 15 residues. Germline loops: CDR1 SGHAT, CDR2 FQNNGV. The germline V and J ends were trimmed by 5 bases and 2 bases, with 15 bases remaining between them. The CDR3 DNA reads TGTGCCAGCAGCGTAGGTTCAGGGGCGCAAGAGACCCAGTACTTC. It specifies CASSVGSGAQETQYF.

The J gene is TRBJ1-1, the V gene TRBV29-1; 8 nucleotides line up with TRBD1. Germline lookup yields CDR1 SQVTM and CDR2 ANQGSEA. The CDR3 length is 14 residues. J was trimmed by 1 base and V by 7 bases; bases with no gene match: 8. CDR3 DNA sequence: TGCAGCGCTGGGAACAGGGGGGAGAACACTGAAGCTTTCTTT. Protein sequence: CSAGNRGENTEAFF.

This sequence joins TRBV19 and TRBJ2-7; weak D call: TRBD2 (6 bases). Germline CDR1 reads LNHDA; CDR2 reads SQIVND (reference sequence). CDR3 length equals 15 residues. V dropped 1 base and J dropped 4 bases, with 14 bases sitting between them. The CDR3 DNA follows: TGTGCCAGTAGTATAGGGGGGGATCCGCTATACGAGCAGTACTTC. This encodes CASSIGGDPLYEQYF.

CDR3 region: CASSELSGKDNEQFF. In DNA, the CDR3 is TGTGCCAGCAGTGAACTCAGCGGCAAAGACAATGAGCAGTTCTTC. The chain combines TRBV25-1 with TRBJ2-1; maybe TRBD2 (5 bases). The CDR3 totals 15 residues. Trimming stripped 2 bases from V and 5 bases from J, with 13 bases between. The V gene's germline CDR1 is MGHDK and CDR2 SYGVNS.

The genes are TRBV6-6 and TRBJ2-5; D is possibly TRBD1 (6 bases). Germline V gene data show CDR1 as MNHNY and CDR2 as SVGAGI (reference sequence). V was shortened by 3 bases and J by 5 bases, with 13 bases between the two germline ends. The CDR3 totals 14 residues. The CDR3 DNA follows: TGTGCCAGCAGTTATACAGGGCTTGGGGAGACCCAGTACTTC. Translating gives CASSYTGLGETQYF.

The CDR3: CASSLMTGAGYTF. The CDR3 DNA reads as TGTGCCAGCAGCTTGATGACAGGGGCTGGCTACACCTTC. This chain links TRBV5-6 with TRBJ1-2; 8 bases align to TRBD1. V lost 1 base and J lost 7; bases outside the gene matches: 3. Per germline, CDR1 SGHDT and CDR2 YYEEEE. The CDR3 runs to 13 residues.

The V gene is TRBV11-2, the J gene TRBJ2-7, with 11 bases identical to TRBD2. The CDR3 is 16 residues long. Germline CDR1 and CDR2: SGHAT and FQNNGV. Germline trimming cut 5 bases from V and 0 bases from J; bases unmatched to any gene: 6. The CDR3 reads CASSPWTSGPSYEQYF. The DNA for the CDR3 is TGTGCCAGCAGCCCGTGGACTAGCGGGCCCTCCTACGAGCAGTACTTC.

The chain employs TRBV19 and TRBJ2-1; D gene uncertain. Germline V gene data show CDR1 as LNHDA and CDR2 as SQIVND (reference sequence). This CDR3 has 15 residues. V gave up 5 bases and J gave up 0 bases, with 11 bases separating them. This CDR3 reads CASSVSGRSYNEQFF. The CDR3 DNA sequence: TGTGCCAGTAGTGTATCCGGGCGCTCCTACAATGAGCAGTTCTTC.

The V and J genes are TRBV27 and TRBJ1-3; D remains ambiguous. Trimming pared 0 bases from V and 1 base from J, leaving 13 bases between. The CDR3 loop spans 17 amino acids. Looked up from germline, CDR1 is MNHEY and CDR2 is SMNVEV (reference sequence). Here the CDR3 DNA reads TGTGCCAGCAGTTTATCATGGCAGCCTGTTTCTGGAAACACCATATATTTT. Its protein is CASSLSWQPVSGNTIYF.

This rearrangement joins TRBV14 to TRBJ2-5, with TRBD2 identical over 7 bases. The CDR3 is 15 residues long. Germline V gives CDR1 SGHDN, CDR2 FVKESK. J was trimmed by 1 base and V by 4 bases; bases with no gene match: 6. This CDR3 reads CASSLASGSQETQYF. The CDR3 nucleotides are TGTGCCAGCAGCCTCGCTAGCGGCAGCCAAGAGACCCAGTACTTC.

The rearrangement links TRBV6-1 to TRBJ1-2; D call uncertain. Germline V gives CDR1 MNHNS, CDR2 SASEGT. The CDR3 runs 12 residues. Trimming took 6 bases from V and 6 from J, leaving 11 bases between them. The CDR3 DNA sequence: TGTGCCAGCAGCGTATTCAAGGATGGCTACACCTTC. It specifies CASSVFKDGYTF.

The chain links TRBV5-1 to TRBJ2-3, with TRBD1 matching 10 bases. Germline CDR1 and CDR2: SGHRS and YFSETQ. This CDR3 comprises 16 residues. Unmatched junction bases numbered 9, after V lost 3 bases and J lost 5 bases. As DNA, the CDR3 is TGCGCCAGCAGCTCAAAAGGGACAGGGGTGGGAGATACGCAGTATTTT. It specifies CASSSKGTGVGDTQYF.

The V gene is TRBV19, the J gene TRBJ2-1, with D perhaps matching TRBD2 (9 bases). CDR1 and CDR2 from the germline V gene are LNHDA and SQIVND (reference sequence). Trimming removed 6 bases from V and 13 bases from J, with 28 bases in between. The CDR3 is made up of 16 amino acids. CDR3 sequence: CASSRGQGGAGGLQFF. In nucleotides, the CDR3 is TGTGCCAGTAGCCGCGGACAGGGTGGTGCGGGAGGGTTACAGTTCTTC.

The gene calls are TRBV28 and TRBJ2-3; no definite D call. The V end lost 6 bases, the J end lost 3 bases, and 16 bases lay between the germline ends. The CDR3 length is 15 residues. CDR1 is MDHEN, CDR2 SYDVKM, per germline. CDR3 DNA sequence: TGTGCCAGCAGCCCCAAAGCCAGACCTACAGATACGCAGTATTTT. The encoded protein is CASSPKARPTDTQYF.

The chain joins TRBV11-1 to TRBJ1-4, with D possibly matching TRBD1 (6 bases). CDR1 is SGHAT, CDR2 FQDESV, per germline (reference sequence). Between the trimmed V and J ends, which lost 3 bases and 8 bases, there was a span of 13 bases. This CDR3 has 14 amino acids. CDR3 sequence: CASSFGSRGEKLFF. CDR3 bases: TGTGCCAGCAGCTTTGGGTCAAGGGGGGAAAAACTGTTTTTT.

The chain uses TRBV6-1 and TRBJ1-4; no definite D call. The V and J ends lost 5 bases and 6 bases respectively, with 10 bases between them. CDR1 and CDR2 (germline): MNHNS, SASEGT. This CDR3 is built from 13 residues. The CDR3 sequence is CASSSALDEKLFF. DNA of the CDR3: TGTGCCAGCAGTTCTGCCTTGGATGAAAAACTGTTTTTT.

The chain combines TRBV11-3 with TRBJ2-1, with D uncertain. V lost 1 base and J 7 bases, leaving 5 bases between the germline ends. Germline CDR1 is SGHNT and CDR2 is YENEEA. The CDR3 loop spans 12 amino acids. The CDR3 loop is CASSLVGNEQFF. In nucleotides, the CDR3 is TGTGCCAGCAGCTTAGTGGGGAATGAGCAGTTCTTC. The full variable domain, with the rest looked up from reference TRBV11-3 and TRBJ2-1, is EAGVVQSPRYKIIEKKQPVAFWCNPISGHNTLYWYLQNLGQGPELLIRYENEEAVDDSQLPKDRFSAERLKGVDSTLKIQPAELGDSAVYLCASSLVGNEQFFGPGTRLTVL.

This chain links TRBV6-6 with TRBJ1-1, with 7 bases lining up with TRBD1. CDR1 and CDR2 from the germline V gene are MNHNY and SVGAGI (reference sequence). The CDR3 is 14 amino acids. V lost 4 bases, J lost 1 base, and 3 bases stayed unmatched. The CDR3 protein is CASSFYRGNTEAFF. In DNA form, the CDR3 reads TGTGCCAGCAGTTTCTACAGGGGGAACACTGAAGCTTTCTTT.

This clone has just one count. The chain uses TRBV12-5 and TRBJ2-1, with 9 bases matching TRBD1. Unmatched junction bases numbered 5, after V lost 2 bases and J lost 9 bases. Germline V CDR1 and CDR2: LGHNT, FRNRAP. The CDR3 sequence is 14 residues long. This CDR3 reads CASGLTGQGGEQFF. CDR3 nucleotide sequence: TGTGCTAGTGGTTTGACGGGACAGGGCGGTGAGCAGTTCTTC.

The chain carries TRBV2 and TRBJ2-5; TRBD2 matches 10 bases. There are 16 residues in the CDR3. The V gene end was trimmed by 10 bases and the J gene end by 4 bases; junction bases not matched to a gene: 15. CDR1 SNHLY and CDR2 FYNNEI come from the germline V gene. The chain's CDR3 is CATNLGLAVAGETQYF. CDR3 DNA sequence: TGTGCCACCAACTTAGGACTAGCGGTGGCCGGAGAGACCCAGTACTTC.

In this sample, this clone turned up once. V is TRBV6-6 and J is TRBJ2-7, with 9 bases that match TRBD1. The CDR3 is 15 amino acids. Per germline, CDR1 MNHNY and CDR2 SVGAGI (reference sequence). V was clipped by 5 bases and J by 3 bases; unmatched bases: 8. The CDR3 sequence: CASSSRDRAYYEQYF. CDR3 coding DNA: TGTGCCAGCAGTAGCCGGGACAGGGCTTACTACGAGCAGTACTTC.

This clone was counted a single time. CDR3 DNA sequence: TGTGCCATCAGTTCCCCGACAGGAAATACCTACGAGCAGTACTTC. This gives the protein CAISSPTGNTYEQYF. J is TRBJ2-7 and V is TRBV10-3, with D possibly matching TRBD1 (6 bases). The V end lost 5 bases, the J end lost 2 bases, and 16 bases lay between the germline ends. Germline-derived CDR1 and CDR2 are ENHRY and SYGVKD. The CDR3 extends over 15 amino acids.

In its sample, this clone was seen a few times. This chain connects TRBV19 to TRBJ1-5; D unclear. The V and J ends lost 9 bases and 4 bases respectively, with 10 bases between them. Germline lookup yields CDR1 LNHDA and CDR2 SQIVND (reference sequence). The CDR3 length is 12 residues. CDR3 sequence reads: CASRVGNQPQHF. Written as DNA, the CDR3 is TGTGCCAGCCGGGTGGGGAATCAGCCCCAGCATTTT.